A single count supports the clone carrying this T cell receptor (beta chain). Its specificity is unknown. Germline CDR1 SQVTM, CDR2 ANQGSEA. There are 13 residues in the CDR3. Trimming took off 6 bases at V and 0 bases at J, with 11 bases between the two ends. Sequencing templates came from extracted RNA that was reverse transcribed into cDNA. The data were produced by immunoSEQ multiplex PCR, yet TCRdb's version contains in-frame clones alone and is incomplete. The data show approximately 150,000 clones, 70% to 90% seen once. As to treatment: oral pan-JAK inhibitor, 5-10 mg twice daily. The record originates from a study of CD8+ T cells in alopecia areata. As for the study in general: Each of the treated patients was given oral tofacitinib, 5 to 10 mg twice daily, for moderate-to-severe alopecia areata. Notes on the study in general: Expanded CD8+ clones among the top 100, as well as scalp clonality, were significantly decreased by tofacitinib. Many expanded lesional clones stayed in scalp and blood while on tofacitinib. Clarity of TCR sharing across patients fell short of that in mice, possibly HLA-related.

This sequence originates from a human donor with alopecia areata. The material was CD8+ T cells sorted from blood, obtained at week 4, from a patient treated with tofacitinib. V is TRBV29-1 and J is TRBJ1-1; D is undetermined. The CDR3 protein is CSVAPSLNTEAFF. DNA of the CDR3: TGCAGCGTCGCGCCGTCCTTGAACACTGAAGCTTTCTTT.